What follows are 23 T cell receptor beta chains derived from one specimen sequenced in a study of blood T cell repertoires in COVID-19. The data were produced by immunoSEQ multiplex PCR, yet TCRdb's version contains in-frame clones alone and is incomplete. Of 200,000 to 300,000 clones listed, 88% are singletons. The sequencing sample was made of peripheral blood. The source is a man older than 75 with acute or convalescent COVID-19.

The rearrangement uses TRBV5-8 and TRBJ1-3; perhaps TRBD1 as D (5 bases). The V gene's germline CDR1 is SGHTS and CDR2 YDEGEE. Deletions cut 4 bases from V and 0 bases from J, with 14 bases between. CDR3 size: 16 residues. The CDR3 sequence is CASSRQRAPSGNTIYF. The CDR3 nucleotides read TGTGCCAGCAGCCGACAGCGGGCGCCCTCTGGAAACACCATATATTTT.

The gene calls are TRBV16 and TRBJ2-1; 7 positions agree with TRBD1. Germline assignment: CDR1 KGHSY and CDR2 FQNENV. Trimming cost V 0 bases and J 5 bases; bases outside gene matches: 7. This CDR3 region has 16 residues. The CDR3 region has the DNA TGTGCCAGCAGCCAATCTATCGGCAGGGGGAACAATGAGCAGTTCTTC. Translation gives CASSQSIGRGNNEQFF.

The V and J genes are TRBV6-5 and TRBJ1-6; 8 bases match TRBD1. Germline assignment: CDR1 MNHEY and CDR2 SVGAGI. This CDR3 spans 16 amino acids. V lost 2 bases, J lost 6 bases, and 6 bases stayed unmatched. The CDR3 sequence: CASSYGQGVSNSPLHF. The CDR3 nucleotides read TGTGCCAGCAGTTACGGACAGGGAGTTAGTAATTCACCCCTCCACTTT.

This clone has a single count. The CDR3 nucleotides read TGCAGCGTTGAAGGGGGACAGGCGAACACCGGGGAGCTGTTTTTT. Its translation: CSVEGGQANTGELFF. V is TRBV29-1 and J is TRBJ2-2, with 8 bases lining up with TRBD1. Germline loops: CDR1 SQVTM, CDR2 ANQGSEA. After removal of 1 base from V and 0 bases from J, the junction contained 1 base not matched to a gene. There are 15 residues in the CDR3.

Worth noting for this clone: This CDR3 is missing its conserved last phenylalanine or tryptophan, likely due to a read error. The chain is built from TRBV7-9 and TRBJ1-2; 8 bases align to TRBD1. The V gene end was trimmed by 4 bases and the J gene end by 6 bases; junction bases not matched to a gene: 4. Germline V gene sequence: CDR1 SEHNR, CDR2 FQNEAQ (reference sequence). The CDR3 has 13 residues. The CDR3 is CASSSGQENGYTL. The CDR3 coding sequence is TGTGCCAGCAGCTCGGGACAGGAGAATGGCTACACCCTC.

The J gene is TRBJ1-5, the V gene TRBV12-3 or TRBV12-4, with D unresolved. The length of the CDR3 is 13 residues. V shed 4 bases and J shed 7 bases, with 11 bases lying between them. The CDR3 here is CASSSLTQQPQHF. For the CDR3, the DNA is TGTGCCAGCAGTTCATTGACTCAACAGCCCCAGCATTTT.

This chain joins TRBV3-1 (or the pseudogene TRBV3-2) and TRBJ2-2; the match to TRBD2 covers 7 bases. Germline lookup yields CDR1 LGHDT and CDR2 YNNKEL (reference sequence). V lost 4 bases to trimming and J lost 5 bases; unmatched junction nucleotides: 4. This CDR3 spans 14 amino acids. The CDR3 spells CASSLRENTGELFF. The CDR3 nucleotides are TGTGCCAGCAGCCTGCGGGAGAATACCGGGGAGCTGTTTTTT.

This clone was observed once. V is TRBV7-9 and J is TRBJ2-1; 12 nucleotides align to TRBD2. The CDR3 extends over 15 amino acids. The V segment lost 5 bases and the J segment 9 bases; nucleotides outside the gene matches: 8. The germline V gene has CDR1 SEHNR and CDR2 FQNEAQ (reference sequence). CDR3 sequence (DNA): TGTGCCAGCAGCCCTCTAGCGGGGGGGCCGAGTGAGCAGTTCTTC. This encodes CASSPLAGGPSEQFF.

CDR3 DNA sequence: TGCGCCAGCAGCCAAGATTGGGCGGCAGGGGGTTCCTACAATGAGCAGTTCTTC. Amino acid sequence: CASSQDWAAGGSYNEQFF. The chain links TRBV4-3 to TRBJ2-1, with 7 bases identical to TRBD1. CDR3 length: 18 residues. With 0 bases clipped from V and 1 base from J, the junction kept 9 bases outside the gene matches. The germline CDR1 and CDR2 sequences are LGHNA and YSLEER.

CDR3 DNA sequence: TGTGCCAGCAGTTTCGGGCGGGGCCTCTACGAGCAGTACTTC. This gives the protein CASSFGRGLYEQYF. The rearrangement joins TRBV27 to TRBJ2-7; weak D call: TRBD2 (6 bases). Germline CDR1 MNHEY, CDR2 SMNVEV (reference sequence). The CDR3 covers 14 residues. V lost 3 bases to trimming and J lost 3 bases, with 12 bases between them.

V usage is TRBV28 and J usage is TRBJ2-7, with TRBD1 matching over 10 bases. The J segment lost 3 bases and the V segment lost 6 bases, leaving 5 bases of the junction unmatched. The germline V gene encodes CDR1 MDHEN and CDR2 SYDVKM. This CDR3 contains 14 residues. CDR3 nucleotides: TGTGCCAGCAGGGGACAGGGGACCGTCTACGAGCAGTACTTC. Translated, it gives CASRGQGTVYEQYF.

V and J are TRBV11-2 and TRBJ2-7; D is undetermined. This CDR3 comprises 15 residues. Germline CDR1 is SGHAT and CDR2 is FQNNGV. The germline V and J ends were trimmed by 1 base and 4 bases, with 14 bases remaining between them. This CDR3 reads CASSLAPGNQYEQYF. The CDR3 bases are TGTGCCAGCAGCTTAGCTCCAGGCAACCAGTACGAGCAGTACTTC.

The chain couples TRBV19 to TRBJ1-2; D call uncertain. The CDR3 has 13 residues. Germline CDR1 is LNHDA and CDR2 is SQIVND (reference sequence). Trimming shortened V by 0 bases and J by 7 bases, and 9 bases separated the two germline ends. CDR3 in DNA: TGTGCCAGTAGTATAGATCTCGAGTTTGGCTACACCTTC. This gives the protein CASSIDLEFGYTF.

This clone was recorded once. V is TRBV11-2 and J is TRBJ1-1; perhaps TRBD1 as D (5 bases). From germline, CDR1 is SGHAT and CDR2 FQNNGV. The V gene lost 8 bases and the J gene lost 3 bases, with 10 bases spanning the gap. This CDR3 contains 12 residues. CDR3 coding DNA: TGTGCCAGCCAGTTCAGGGACACTGAAGCTTTCTTT. Protein product: CASQFRDTEAFF.

This chain links TRBV6-6 with TRBJ2-3, with D possibly being TRBD2 (5 bases). This CDR3 is 13 amino acids long. V lost 7 bases and J 3 bases, leaving 11 bases between the germline ends. The V gene's germline CDR1 is MNHNY and CDR2 SVGAGI (reference sequence). The CDR3 loop is CASTSLETDTQYF. CDR3 in DNA: TGTGCCAGCACCTCACTAGAAACAGATACGCAGTATTTT.

The rearrangement links TRBV11-2 to TRBJ2-1; the match to TRBD2 covers 14 bases. Losses at the gene ends were 3 bases for V and 2 bases for J; bases not matched to a gene: 3. The CDR3 length is 17 residues. Germline values: CDR1 SGHAT, CDR2 FQNNGV. The CDR3: CASSLTSGRGPYNEQFF. The DNA for the CDR3 is TGTGCCAGCAGCTTGACTAGCGGGAGGGGTCCCTACAATGAGCAGTTCTTC.

Here the CDR3 reads CASSWDFRVGEQYF. CDR3 in DNA: TGTGCCAGCAGCTGGGACTTCCGAGTAGGCGAGCAGTACTTC. V usage is TRBV7-2 and J usage is TRBJ2-7; D is possibly TRBD2 (6 bases). The CDR3 spans 14 residues. The V gene's germline CDR1 is SGHTA and CDR2 FQGNSA. Trimming stripped 4 bases from V and 6 bases from J, with 16 bases between.

This chain's CDR3 is CASSRGGSSNQPQHF. The DNA of the CDR3 is TGTGCCAGCAGCCGGGGCGGGAGCAGCAATCAGCCCCAGCATTTT. V and J are TRBV9 and TRBJ1-5; TRBD1 is a possible D gene (5 bases). Germline CDR1 SGDLS, CDR2 YYNGEE. The CDR3 totals 15 residues. With 4 bases removed from V and 1 base from J, the gap between germline ends came to 12 bases.

This chain uses TRBV5-1 with TRBJ2-7; 9 nucleotides line up with TRBD1. This CDR3 comprises 15 residues. V shed 6 bases and J 0 bases; nucleotides not matched to a gene: 7. Germline CDR1 and CDR2: SGHRS and YFSETQ. In DNA form, the CDR3 reads TGCGCCAGCAATACCGGGACAGGGATCTCCTACGAGCAGTACTTC. Translation: CASNTGTGISYEQYF. Full variable domain (remainder filled in from reference TRBV5-1 and TRBJ2-7): KAGVTQTPRYLIKTRGQQVTLSCSPISGHRSVSWYQQTPGQGLQFLFEYFSETQRNKGNFPGRFSGRQFSNSRSEMNVSTLELGDSALYLCASNTGTGISYEQYFGPGTRLTVT.

The chain has TRBV19 and TRBJ1-2, with 9 bases that match TRBD1. CDR3 length equals 17 residues. Trimming removed 1 base from V and 5 bases from J; junction bases left unmatched: 11. CDR1 is LNHDA, CDR2 SQIVND, per germline (reference sequence). CDR3 DNA: TGTGCCAGTAGTATAGGTTTCAGCGGACAGGGGCTTTATGGCTACACCTTC. It codes for CASSIGFSGQGLYGYTF.

V gene TRBV7-3 combines with J gene TRBJ2-2; D unresolved. Trimming left V 1 base short and J 7 bases short, with 13 bases between. This CDR3 contains 15 residues. Germline CDR1 and CDR2: SGHTA and FQGTGA. CDR3 in DNA: TGTGCCAGCAGCTTAAGTTCGGTGGTCGGCGGGGAGCTGTTTTTT. Its protein is CASSLSSVVGGELFF.

The chain combines TRBV9 with TRBJ1-3, with TRBD1 as a possible D gene (5 bases). This CDR3 comprises 15 residues. Germline CDR1 reads SGDLS; CDR2 reads YYNGEE. The ends were cut back, 0 bases at V and 3 bases at J, with 10 bases in the middle. DNA for the CDR3: TGTGCCAGCAGCGTAGGGGGGGGTGGTGGAAACACCATATATTTT. It yields the protein CASSVGGGGGNTIYF.

The chain carries TRBV7-2 and TRBJ1-5; perhaps TRBD1 as D (5 bases). V was pared by 5 bases and J by 1 base, with 9 bases between. The CDR3 has 14 residues. CDR1 is SGHTA, CDR2 FQGNSA, per germline. DNA of the CDR3: TGTGCCAGCAGCCCCCGACAGAGCAATCAGCCCCAGCATTTT. Its translation: CASSPRQSNQPQHF.